The next 10 T cell receptor beta chains were all read from a single sample in a study of OX40 agonist ivuxolimab in advanced cancers. The protocol was immunoSEQ multiplex PCR, while the TCRdb copy is restricted to in-frame clones and leaves out a portion. Of under 85,000 clones listed, approximately 95% are singletons. The sample in question was CD4+ or CD8+ T cells sorted from blood, obtained in a trial of the OX40 agonist ivuxolimab. These receptors all stem from an adult with an advanced solid tumor such as melanoma, head and neck, liver or kidney cancer.

V gene TRBV7-3 combines with J gene TRBJ2-7; D is ambiguous. Between the trimmed V and J ends, which lost 3 bases and 7 bases, there was a span of 13 bases. This CDR3 has 13 amino acids. The germline V gene encodes CDR1 SGHTA and CDR2 FQGTGA. This CDR3 reads CASSLVTRGEQYF. The CDR3 bases are TGTGCCAGCAGCTTGGTGACGAGAGGAGAGCAGTACTTC.

The V and J genes are TRBV27 and TRBJ1-2; D gene unclear. Germline lookup yields CDR1 MNHEY and CDR2 SMNVEV (reference sequence). This CDR3 comprises 13 residues. V lost 3 bases and J 4 bases, leaving 9 bases between the germline ends. The CDR3 bases are TGTGCCAGCAGTTTCGGCTCCTCCTATGGCTACACCTTC. Encoded protein: CASSFGSSYGYTF.

The gene calls are TRBV9 and TRBJ1-5; the D gene is possibly TRBD1 (5 bases). V dropped 4 bases and J dropped 0 bases, with 17 bases sitting between them. CDR1 and CDR2 (germline): SGDLS, YYNGEE. This CDR3 has 17 amino acids. DNA of the CDR3: TGTGCCAGCAGCCCTGATGGGGGGTCTTATAGCAATCAGCCCCAGCATTTT. Translating it yields CASSPDGGSYSNQPQHF.

Worth noting for this clone: Germline and junction disagree at one end, which may indicate a read error. The chain couples TRBV27 to TRBJ1-2; D perhaps matches TRBD1 (5 bases). Germline assignment: CDR1 MNHEY and CDR2 SMNVEV (reference sequence). There are 10 residues in the CDR3. The CDR3 region is CASTERQGAF. CDR3 in DNA: TGTGCCAGCACCGAAAGGCAGGGTGCCTTC.

The chain couples TRBV28 to TRBJ2-7, with D possibly TRBD1 on 6 matching bases. Germline loops: CDR1 MDHEN, CDR2 SYDVKM. The CDR3 runs 15 residues. Trimming took 3 bases from V and 0 from J, leaving 12 bases between them. The DNA for the CDR3 is TGTGCCAGCAGTTTTGTCGGACAGCTCTCCTACGAGCAGTACTTC. This codes for CASSFVGQLSYEQYF.

The V and J genes are TRBV15 and TRBJ2-1; TRBD2 agrees at 11 bases. The CDR3 consists of 16 residues. CDR1 is LNHNV, CDR2 YYDKDF, per germline (reference sequence). V was clipped by 3 bases and J by 4 bases; unmatched bases: 5. The CDR3 reads CATSSASSGRYNEQFF. DNA of the CDR3: TGTGCCACCAGCAGCGCTTCTAGCGGGAGGTACAATGAGCAGTTCTTC.

This chain uses TRBV29-1 with TRBJ2-3, with D possibly matching TRBD2 (5 bases). The CDR3 is made up of 16 amino acids. V shed 5 bases and J shed 1 base, with 19 bases lying between them. Germline CDR1 and CDR2: SQVTM and ANQGSEA. The CDR3, as DNA: TGCAGCGTTTTCATCTACCCTAGCACGGGCACAGATACGCAGTATTTT. As protein: CSVFIYPSTGTDTQYF.

The chain joins TRBV4-2 to TRBJ2-7, with 10 bases lining up with TRBD1. J was trimmed by 2 bases and V by 1 base; bases with no gene match: 2. The germline V gene encodes CDR1 LGHNA and CDR2 YNFKEQ. CDR3 length: 15 residues. The CDR3 bases are TGTGCCAGCAGCCAAGGGGACAGGGGACCCTACGAGCAGTACTTC. Residues: CASSQGDRGPYEQYF.

The chain couples TRBV27 to TRBJ2-7; 12 positions agree with TRBD2. Per the germline V gene, CDR1 is MNHEY and CDR2 is SMNVEV (reference sequence). V was clipped by 3 bases and J by 3 bases; unmatched bases: 3. The CDR3 is 15 amino acids. The chain's CDR3 is CASSLGTSGFYEQYF. Here the CDR3 DNA reads TGTGCCAGCAGTTTGGGGACTAGCGGGTTCTACGAGCAGTACTTC.

This chain connects TRBV4-1 to TRBJ2-7; the D gene is possibly TRBD1 (6 bases). This CDR3 is 16 amino acids long. Trimming took 0 bases from V and 5 from J, leaving 17 bases between them. Germline loops: CDR1 MGHRA, CDR2 YSYEKL. In nucleotides, the CDR3 is TGCGCCAGCAGCCAAGAGTCCGGACAGTTATCGCACGAGCAGTACTTC. Translation: CASSQESGQLSHEQYF.